These T cell receptor beta chains were read from a single sample in a study of cytomegalovirus exposure and HLA in healthy donors. Repertoires were generated with immunoSEQ multiplex PCR, while TCRdb's copy carries only in-frame clones and drops some. The table has around 90,000 clones, approximately 60% seen once. The sequencing input was PBMCs. Receptors originate from a woman aged 30 to 39 in good health and CMV-seropositive. Both conserved end residues are part of each CDR3. A D gene is named only where the DNA matches it firmly. Clone size appears in some rows only: once, few, many, or a class for an expanded clone.

>.|TRBV30|TRBJ2-3|.
TGTGCCTGGGGCCGGGGTAGCACAGATACGCAGTATTTT
CAWGRGSTDTQYF
>few|TRBV21-1|TRBJ1-5|.
TGTGCCAGCACCTGGGACAGAACTTATAGCAATCAGCCCCAGCATTTT
CASTWDRTYSNQPQHF
>.|TRBV2|TRBJ1-5|.
TGTGCCAGCAGTGGGACAGTTGGCAGCAATCAGCCCCAGCATTTT
CASSGTVGSNQPQHF
>once|TRBV4-2|TRBJ2-2|.
TGTGCCAGCAGCCTAATCACAGACACCGGGGAGCTGTTTTTT
CASSLITDTGELFF
>.|TRBV6-5|TRBJ2-7|TRBD1
TGTGCCAGTAAAGCTGGACAGGCGTTCTCCTACGAGCAGTACTTC
CASKAGQAFSYEQYF
>.|TRBV28|TRBJ2-7|.
TGTGCCAGCAGTTTGTTAGCTTACGAGCAGTACTTC
CASSLLAYEQYF
>.|TRBV14|TRBJ1-1|TRBD1
TGTGCCAGCAGCCAAGAGGTTTACAGGGGGAACACTGAAGCTTTCTTT
CASSQEVYRGNTEAFF
>.|TRBV27|TRBJ2-3|.
TGTGCCAGCAGTTTAAGTAGTTCTTACACAGATACGCAGTATTTT
CASSLSSSYTDTQYF
>.|TRBV7-8|TRBJ2-7|TRBD1
TGTGCCAGCAGCTCGACAGGGGGCTACGAGCAGTACTTC
CASSSTGGYEQYF
>.|TRBV29-1|TRBJ1-2|.
TGCAGCCTTAATGGCTACACCTTC
CSLNGYTF
>.|TRBV29-1|TRBJ2-7|TRBD1
TGCAGCGTACAGACAGGGGGGTCCTACGAGCAGTACTTC
CSVQTGGSYEQYF
>.|TRBV7-9|TRBJ1-4|TRBD1
TGTTCCAGCAGCTTTCCTGGGACAGGGCTAAATGAAAAACTGTTTTTT
CSSSFPGTGLNEKLFF
>once|TRBV18|TRBJ2-6|.
TGTGCCAGCTCTGAGATAACTGGGGCCAACGTCCTGACTTTC
CASSEITGANVLTF
>.|TRBV21-1|TRBJ1-5|.
TGTGCCAGCAGCTACAAGGGGTGGAAGAGCAATCAGCCCCAGCATTTT
CASSYKGWKSNQPQHF
>.|TRBV5-4|TRBJ1-6|.
TGTGCCAGCAGCTTGGCCTCTGGGGGGGTCAATAATTCACCCCTCCACTTT
CASSLASGGVNNSPLHF
>.|TRBV7-9|TRBJ2-1|TRBD2
TGTGCCAGCAGCCGTCCTAGCGGGGGGGCGGCAGATCCGAATGAGCAGTTCTTC
CASSRPSGGAADPNEQFF
>few|TRBV5-5|TRBJ1-2|.
TGTGCCAGCAGCACGGGGATGGACTATGGCTACACCTTC
CASSTGMDYGYTF